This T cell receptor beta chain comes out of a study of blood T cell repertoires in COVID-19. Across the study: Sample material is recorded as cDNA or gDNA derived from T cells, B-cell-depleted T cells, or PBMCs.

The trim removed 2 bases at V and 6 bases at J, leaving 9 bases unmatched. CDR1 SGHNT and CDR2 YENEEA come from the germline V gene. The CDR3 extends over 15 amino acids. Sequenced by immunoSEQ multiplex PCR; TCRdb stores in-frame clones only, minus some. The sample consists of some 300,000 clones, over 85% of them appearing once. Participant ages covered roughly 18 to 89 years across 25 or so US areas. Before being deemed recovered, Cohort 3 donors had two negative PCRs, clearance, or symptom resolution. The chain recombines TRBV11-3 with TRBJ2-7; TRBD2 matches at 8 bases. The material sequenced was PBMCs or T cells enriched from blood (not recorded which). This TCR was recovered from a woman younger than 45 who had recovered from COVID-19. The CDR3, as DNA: TGTGCCAGCAGCTTAAGCGGGAGCGTGAGAGCCGAGCAGTACTTC. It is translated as CASSLSGSVRAEQYF.